Given below is one TCR beta chain in context. Its antigen is unknown. Unique-molecular-identifier-tagged TCR beta cDNA libraries were used. Starting from about 1 to 10 million T cells, the study yielded roughly 0.5 million cDNA molecules. TCRdb redid the calling of the PCR reads with MiXCR, one entry per CDR3 protein. The top ten hold 7.6% of the sample, which has hundreds of thousands of distinct CDR3 sequences, 30% to 40% seen once. The sample originates from a study of post-analysis software for immune sequencing data. Study-wide context: Courses of disease covered relapsing-remitting, secondary progressive and progressive-relapsing multiple sclerosis. Study-level results: With TRBV5-6, TRBV5-1 and TRBV20-1 included, about five TRBV segments were more frequent in patients than in controls. Samples sharing a preparation batch grouped tightly together when assessed by F measure. Controls had significantly higher normalized Chao1 diversity than multiple sclerosis patients.

CDR1 and CDR2 (germline): SEHNR, FQNEAQ (reference sequence). This CDR3 has 18 amino acids. V shed 1 base, J shed 0 bases, and the junction held 9 bases outside the gene matches. V is TRBV7-9 and J is TRBJ2-1; 7 bases align to TRBD1. This receptor was identified in a girl aged 2 to 10 with multiple sclerosis. Sequences were obtained from blood. CDR3 DNA: TGTGCCAGCAGCTTAGAAGGGACAGCAAGACCCTCCTACAATGAGCAGTTCTTC. This gives the protein CASSLEGTARPSYNEQFF.